The source of this T cell receptor (beta chain) is a study of blood T cell repertoires in COVID-19. Study information: The United States, Italy and Spain provided the acute and convalescent COVID-19 samples.

Per the germline V gene, CDR1 is MNHEY and CDR2 is SVGEGT. Losses at the gene ends were 4 bases for V and 5 bases for J; bases not matched to a gene: 5. The CDR3 has 15 amino acids. Recruitment covered about 25 US areas and drew participants whose ages spanned roughly 18 to 100 years. Measured with immunoSEQ multiplex PCR; TCRdb has only the in-frame clones, and not every one. The top ten clones hold more than 3% of a sample with fewer than 150,000 clones, approximately 87% of them seen once. This rearrangement joins TRBV6-2 or TRBV6-3 to TRBJ2-6, with 7 bases fitting TRBD1. The source of this sequence is a man aged 50 to 60 in a cohort exposed to, infected with or recovered from COVID-19 (not recorded which). The sequenced sample consisted of PBMCs or T cells enriched from blood (not recorded which). CDR3 DNA sequence: TGTGCCAGCAGTTTCGGGACAGTGTGGGCCAACGTCCTGACTTTC. This codes for CASSFGTVWANVLTF.